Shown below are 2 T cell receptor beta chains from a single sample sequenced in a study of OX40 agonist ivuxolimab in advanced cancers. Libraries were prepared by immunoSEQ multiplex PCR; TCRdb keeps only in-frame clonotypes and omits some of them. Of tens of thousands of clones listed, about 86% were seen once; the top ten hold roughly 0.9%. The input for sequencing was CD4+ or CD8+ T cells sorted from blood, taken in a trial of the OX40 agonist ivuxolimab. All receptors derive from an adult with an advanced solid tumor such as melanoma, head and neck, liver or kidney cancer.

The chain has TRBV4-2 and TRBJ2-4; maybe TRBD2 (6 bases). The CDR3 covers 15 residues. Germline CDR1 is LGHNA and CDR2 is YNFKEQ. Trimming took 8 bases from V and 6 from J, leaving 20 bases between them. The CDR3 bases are TGTGCCAGCCACGAGTCTCCGGGAGCCCGAAACATTCAGTACTTC. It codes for CASHESPGARNIQYF.

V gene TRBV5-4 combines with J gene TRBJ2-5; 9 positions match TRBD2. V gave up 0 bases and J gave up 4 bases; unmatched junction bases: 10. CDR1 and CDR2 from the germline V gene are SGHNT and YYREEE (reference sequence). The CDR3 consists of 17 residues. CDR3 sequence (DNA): TGTGCCAGCAGCTTGGTCCCTAGCGGGACCCGCCCAGAGACCCAGTACTTC. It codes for CASSLVPSGTRPETQYF.